This TCR beta chain came from a study of PD-1 blockade in mismatch repair-deficient tumors. General observations from the study: Tumor-resident clones, often undetectable pretreatment in blood, expanded then contracted after pembrolizumab.

The repertoire was sequenced with immunoSEQ multiplex PCR; TCRdb's copy has only in-frame clones and lacks some. In the table there are 100,000 to 150,000 clones, approximately 90% of which are singletons. Of note for this clone: Antigen unknown.

The CDR3 length is 19 residues. Trimming removed 4 bases at V and 5 bases at J, with 30 bases between. Germline CDR1 SGDLS, CDR2 YYNGEE. The material sequenced was peripheral blood, taken 44 weeks after starting pembrolizumab. The receptor was derived from an adult with mismatch repair-deficient cancer. The chain links TRBV9 to TRBJ1-1, with a weak D call TRBD1 (6 bases). CDR3: CASSPGETVRDPRTTEAFF. The CDR3 DNA follows: TGTGCCAGCAGCCCAGGGGAGACTGTGAGGGACCCTCGAACGACTGAAGCTTTCTTT.